These T cell receptor beta chains were read from a single sample in a study of T cell repertoires in cytomegalovirus infection. These receptors' antigens are unknown. TCRdb itself ran the reads through MiXCR, one entry per CDR3 protein. The table lists about a million distinct CDR3 sequences, 25% to 40% of them singletons. The specimen was cultured CD8+ T cells from PBMCs, collected from culture after CMV antigen stimulation. The receptors derive from a human donor in good health (CMV status not recorded). Some clones in this sample may be carry-over from other donors' samples. CDR3s include the opening cysteine and the closing phenylalanine or tryptophan. A D gene is named only where the DNA matches it firmly. Size tells how often a clone was seen (once, few, many) or the class of an expanded clone, and some rows leave it out.

NA,TRBV4-1,TRBJ2-3,NA,CASSQDRGDDTQYF,TGCGCCAGCAGCCAAGACAGGGGTGATGATACGCAGTATTTT
few,TRBV27,TRBJ1-6,NA,CASSFLHGPDNSPLHF,TGTGCCAGCAGTTTTTTGCATGGCCCTGATAATTCACCCCTCCACTTT
NA,TRBV4-2,TRBJ2-5,NA,CASSQPGQTQETQYF,TGTGCCAGCAGCCAACCAGGACAAACACAAGAGACCCAGTACTTC
few,TRBV15,TRBJ1-5,TRBD1,CATCRDEGTALQSGNQPQHF,TGTGCCACCTGCAGAGATGAGGGGACAGCCCTACAATCGGGCAATCAGCCCCAGCATTTT
NA,TRBV19,TRBJ1-6,NA,CASSPGQDGNSPLHF,TGTGCCAGTAGTCCGGGTCAGGATGGTAATTCACCCCTCCACTTT
few,TRBV11-2,TRBJ2-5,TRBD1,CASSPRDRGIRTQYF,TGTGCCAGCAGCCCCCGGGACAGGGGGATCCGGACCCAGTACTTC
once,TRBV19,TRBJ2-7,NA,CASSAQREQYF,TGTGCCAGTAGTGCCCAGAGGGAGCAGTACTTC
NA,TRBV19,TRBJ2-5,TRBD1,CASSTQGFGETQYF,TGTGCCAGTAGTACACAGGGGTTCGGGGAGACCCAGTACTTC
few,TRBV20-1,TRBJ1-2,NA,CSARAPVGELPYGYTF,TGCAGTGCTAGGGCCCCTGTAGGGGAGCTACCCTATGGCTACACCTTC
few,TRBV6-5,TRBJ2-7,TRBD1,CASSYGGTGTYEQYF,TGTGCCAGCAGTTACGGTGGGACAGGGACCTACGAGCAGTACTTC
NA,TRBV3-1,TRBJ2-2,NA,CASSQGVAVGVSLAGELFF,TGTGCCAGCAGCCAAGGGGTTGCCGTGGGGGTCTCCTTGGCCGGGGAGCTGTTTTTT
NA,TRBV18,TRBJ2-3,NA,CASSPQGVGTDTQYF,TGTGCCAGCTCACCACAGGGGGTTGGAACAGATACGCAGTATTTT
NA,TRBV2,TRBJ1-4,NA,CASGIREKLFF,TGTGCCAGCGGAATACGGGAAAAACTGTTTTTT
few,TRBV11-2,TRBJ2-1,TRBD1,CASSLVQGDISYNEQFF,TGTGCCAGCAGCTTAGTCCAGGGGGATATCTCCTACAATGAGCAGTTCTTC
many,TRBV10-3,TRBJ1-1,TRBD1,CAISESGQGNTEAFF,TGTGCCATCAGTGAGTCGGGACAGGGGAACACTGAAGCTTTCTTT
many,TRBV7-6,TRBJ2-1,TRBD1,CASSLGWGQGTIEQFF,TGTGCCAGCAGCTTAGGATGGGGACAGGGAACGATTGAGCAGTTCTTC
NA,TRBV20-1,TRBJ2-5,TRBD2,CSAPRLAGMILETQYF,TGCAGTGCACCTCGACTAGCGGGGATGATTCTAGAGACCCAGTACTTC
NA,TRBV20-1,TRBJ2-7,NA,CSAIHQGPPWYEQYF,TGCAGTGCTATCCACCAGGGGCCCCCGTGGTACGAGCAGTACTTC
NA,TRBV29-1,TRBJ2-2,NA,CSVGRVTGELFF,TGCAGCGTTGGGCGGGTAACCGGGGAGCTGTTTTTT
once,TRBV20-1,TRBJ1-5,NA,CSANELFLNSNQPQHF,TGCAGTGCTAATGAACTTTTTCTGAATAGCAATCAGCCCCAGCATTTT
NA,TRBV5-1,TRBJ2-1,TRBD1,CASSRDRGRDEQFF,TGCGCCAGCAGCCGCGACAGGGGGCGCGATGAGCAGTTCTTC
many,TRBV7-8,TRBJ1-2,NA,CASSPRENPNYGYTF,TGTGCCAGCAGCCCTCGGGAAAACCCTAACTATGGCTACACCTTC
few,TRBV6-2/TRBV6-3,TRBJ1-5,TRBD1,CASSYEAGQGSNQPQHF,TGTGCCAGCAGTTACGAGGCAGGACAGGGTAGCAATCAGCCCCAGCATTTT
NA,TRBV11-2,TRBJ2-2,NA,CASSLGPDDTGELFF,TGTGCCAGCAGCTTAGGACCCGACGACACCGGGGAGCTGTTTTTT
many,TRBV12-3/TRBV12-4,TRBJ2-1,TRBD2,CAIPDGGAVGEQFF,TGTGCCATCCCTGACGGGGGGGCGGTAGGTGAGCAGTTCTTC
NA,TRBV28,TRBJ2-3,TRBD2,CASSFLAVTDTQYF,TGTGCCAGCAGTTTCCTAGCGGTCACAGATACGCAGTATTTT
NA,TRBV19,TRBJ2-1,TRBD1,CASSNSGTGGNEQFF,TGTGCCAGTAGTAACTCCGGGACAGGGGGGAATGAGCAGTTCTTC
few,TRBV27,TRBJ1-5,NA,CASSSSESQPQHF,TGTGCCAGCAGTTCCTCCGAGTCGCAGCCCCAGCATTTT
many,TRBV7-2,TRBJ2-1,TRBD1,CASSNRGQGGFDEQFF,TGTGCCAGCAGCAACCGAGGACAGGGGGGTTTCGATGAGCAGTTCTTC
few,TRBV19,TRBJ1-2,TRBD1,CASSISGQEYYGYTF,TGTGCCAGTAGTATCTCGGGACAGGAGTACTATGGCTACACCTTC
few,TRBV7-2,TRBJ2-7,NA,CASSTGTPVLNEQYF,TGTGCCAGCAGCACAGGTACGCCCGTCTTGAACGAGCAGTACTTC
few,TRBV7-9,TRBJ1-2,NA,CASSLGGGLDYGYTF,TGTGCCAGCAGCTTAGGAGGGGGGCTGGACTATGGCTACACCTTC
few,TRBV3-1,TRBJ2-5,NA,CASSSHPSRAETQYF,TGTGCCAGCAGCTCCCACCCGAGCAGGGCAGAGACCCAGTACTTC
NA,TRBV15,TRBJ1-1,NA,CVTRRGGTEAFF,TGTGTCACCCGAAGGGGAGGAACTGAAGCTTTCTTT
NA,TRBV7-9,TRBJ1-6,NA,CASSRVNSLLHF,TGTGCCAGCTCAAGGGTTAATTCACTCCTCCACTTT
NA,TRBV12-3/TRBV12-4,TRBJ2-1,TRBD2,CASSLELAVNEQFF,TGTGCCAGCAGTTTGGAGCTAGCGGTTAATGAGCAGTTCTTC
NA,TRBV15,TRBJ1-2,TRBD1,CATGSDRAYGYTF,TGTGCCACGGGGTCGGACAGGGCCTATGGCTACACCTTC
NA,TRBV7-3,TRBJ2-2,NA,CASADYYTGELFF,TGTGCCAGCGCAGACTACTACACCGGGGAGCTGTTTTTT
NA,TRBV20-1,TRBJ1-2,TRBD1,CSARDLDRGLNGYTF,TGCAGTGCTAGAGATCTCGACAGGGGCCTTAATGGCTACACCTTC
many,TRBV7-2,TRBJ2-3,TRBD1,CASSSPGQGIPDTQYF,TGTGCCAGCAGCTCACCGGGACAGGGTATTCCAGATACGCAGTATTTT
few,TRBV20-1,TRBJ2-1,NA,CSARVGQGWRRYYNEQFF,TGCAGTGCTAGAGTAGGTCAGGGGTGGCGGAGATACTACAATGAGCAGTTCTTC
few,TRBV6-5,TRBJ2-3,NA,CASRNRGDTQYF,TGTGCCAGCAGGAACAGAGGGGATACGCAGTATTTT
few,TRBV27,TRBJ1-5,NA,CASGTSNQPQHF,TGTGCCAGCGGGACCTCAAATCAGCCCCAGCATTTT
once,TRBV5-1,TRBJ2-5,NA,CASSLANHWEETQYF,TGCGCCAGCAGCTTAGCGAACCACTGGGAAGAGACCCAGTACTTC
few,TRBV4-1,TRBJ2-6,NA,CASSQEGSSGANVLTF,TGCGCCAGCAGCCAAGAGGGATCTTCTGGGGCCAACGTCCTGACTTTC
NA,TRBV5-1,TRBJ1-1,NA,CASSWQRETEAFF,TGCGCCAGCAGTTGGCAGAGGGAGACTGAAGCTTTCTTT
few,TRBV6-1,TRBJ2-2,TRBD1,CASKTGLTGELFF,TGTGCCAGCAAGACAGGGTTAACCGGGGAGCTGTTTTTT
NA,TRBV10-3,TRBJ1-2,NA,CAISESGQTNGYTF,TGTGCCATCAGTGAGTCTGGACAAACTAATGGCTACACCTTC